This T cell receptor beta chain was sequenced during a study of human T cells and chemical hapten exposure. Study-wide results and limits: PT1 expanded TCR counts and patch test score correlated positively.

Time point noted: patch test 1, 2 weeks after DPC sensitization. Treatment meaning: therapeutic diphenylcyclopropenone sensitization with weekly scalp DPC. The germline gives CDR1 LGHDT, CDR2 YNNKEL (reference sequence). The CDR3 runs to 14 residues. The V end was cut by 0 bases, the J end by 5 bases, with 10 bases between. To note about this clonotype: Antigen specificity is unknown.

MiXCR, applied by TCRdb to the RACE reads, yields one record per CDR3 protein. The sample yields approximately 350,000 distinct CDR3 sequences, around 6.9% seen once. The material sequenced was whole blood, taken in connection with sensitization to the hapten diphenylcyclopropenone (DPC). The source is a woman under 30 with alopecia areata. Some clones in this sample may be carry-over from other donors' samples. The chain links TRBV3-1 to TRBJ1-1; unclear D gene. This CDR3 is CASSQDFGETEAFF. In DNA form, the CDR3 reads TGTGCCAGCAGCCAAGATTTTGGGGAGACTGAAGCTTTCTTT.